The 18 T cell receptor beta chains below come from one sample, sequenced in a study of long-term antiretroviral therapy in people with HIV. Assay version v3.0 of immunoSEQ was used, and it was run at survey level. TCRdb's table, derived via immunoSEQ multiplex PCR, lists solely in-frame clones and lacks some. The data contain around 37,000 clones, approximately 85% of them singletons. Here the sequenced sample was unsorted PBMCs, taken around 3.3 years after starting antiretroviral therapy. The receptors originated from a man between 18 and 29 years old with HIV.

This chain connects TRBV28 to TRBJ2-1; the D gene is possibly TRBD2 (5 bases). The CDR3 length is 15 residues. V was clipped by 4 bases and J by 4 bases, with 14 bases between them. Per the germline V gene, CDR1 is MDHEN and CDR2 is SYDVKM. The CDR3 sequence is CASSSRTDRYNEQFF. The CDR3 DNA reads as TGTGCCAGCAGTTCCCGGACTGATAGATACAATGAGCAGTTCTTC.

The CDR3 sequence is CASSSAGEQYF. Written as DNA, the CDR3 is TGTGCCAGCAGTTCGGCAGGCGAGCAGTACTTC. The chain employs TRBV27 and TRBJ2-7; D is undetermined. This CDR3 region has 11 residues. V was trimmed by 4 bases and J by 6 bases, leaving 7 bases between them. The germline V gene encodes CDR1 MNHEY and CDR2 SMNVEV (reference sequence).

This rearrangement joins TRBV11-2 to TRBJ2-7; D is unclear. CDR1 and CDR2 (germline): SGHAT, FQNNGV. V was clipped by 4 bases and J by 3 bases, with 10 bases between them. The CDR3 has 13 residues. The CDR3 bases are TGTGCCAGCAGCTCCCTTTTGCACTACGAGCAGTACTTC. It is translated as CASSSLLHYEQYF.

The chain recombines TRBV7-2 with TRBJ1-2; 7 nucleotides align to TRBD1. Germline V gene sequence: CDR1 SGHTA, CDR2 FQGNSA. J was trimmed by 5 bases and V by 0 bases; bases with no gene match: 12. The CDR3 runs to 17 residues. CDR3 DNA sequence: TGTGCCAGCAGCTTAGCCCTACAGGGGTCTCCTATTTATGGCTACACCTTC. This gives the protein CASSLALQGSPIYGYTF.

The rearrangement uses TRBV13 and TRBJ2-5; D possibly matches TRBD1 or TRBD2 (5 bases each). Judging by the DNA end, TRBJ2-7 fits better; the J call may be wrong. CDR1 and CDR2 (germline): PRHDT, FYEKMQ (reference sequence). The CDR3 consists of 13 residues. CDR3 loop: CASSSGTVYEQYF. The CDR3, as DNA: TGTGCCAGCAGCTCCGGGACCGTATACGAGCAGTACTTC.

This chain uses TRBV19 with TRBJ2-1; 11 nucleotides agree with TRBD2. Germline values: CDR1 LNHDA, CDR2 SQIVND (reference sequence). Unmatched junction bases numbered 2, after V lost 8 bases and J lost 2 bases. This CDR3 has 14 residues. CDR3 residues: CASSSGGPYNEQFF. The CDR3 DNA follows: TGTGCCAGTTCTAGCGGGGGGCCCTACAATGAGCAGTTCTTC.

V and J are TRBV10-3 and TRBJ2-7; TRBD1 or TRBD2 may be the D gene (5 bases each). The CDR3 length is 14 residues. With 0 bases removed from V and 6 bases from J, the gap between germline ends came to 12 bases. CDR1 and CDR2 (germline): ENHRY, SYGVKD. The CDR3 DNA sequence: TGTGCCATCAGTGAGTCAGATGGGACCCGCGAGCAGTACTTC. Translated: CAISESDGTREQYF.

V gene TRBV27 combines with J gene TRBJ2-1; a possible D gene is TRBD2 (5 bases). There are 15 residues in the CDR3. Germline CDR1 and CDR2: MNHEY and SMNVEV (reference sequence). Trimming removed 1 base at V and 4 bases at J, with 11 bases between. CDR3 nucleotides: TGTGCCAGCAGTTTATTTTTTCGCGGGTACAATGAGCAGTTCTTC. The encoded protein is CASSLFFRGYNEQFF.

This clone showed up just a few times. The V and J genes are TRBV9 and TRBJ2-7; D call uncertain. Germline-derived CDR1 and CDR2 are SGDLS and YYNGEE. The V and J ends lost 2 bases and 4 bases respectively, with 13 bases between them. The CDR3 contains 14 residues. DNA for the CDR3: TGTGCCAGCAGCGTTCTTGGGCTGGGGTACGAGCAGTACTTC. Its protein is CASSVLGLGYEQYF.

This chain links TRBV6-6 with TRBJ1-1; 7 bases line up with TRBD1. V shed 4 bases, J shed 4 bases, and the junction held 9 bases outside the gene matches. Germline-derived CDR1 and CDR2 are MNHNY and SVGAGI (reference sequence). The CDR3 length is 15 residues. CDR3 in amino acids: CASSLDRRGGTEAFF. CDR3 coding DNA: TGTGCCAGCAGTTTGGACAGGCGGGGTGGCACTGAAGCTTTCTTT.

This chain joins TRBV10-3 and TRBJ2-1; tentatively, D is TRBD1 (6 bases). In germline, CDR1 is ENHRY, CDR2 SYGVKD. The CDR3 has 12 residues. Deletions cut 5 bases from V and 9 bases from J, with 11 bases between. The CDR3 sequence: CAISRQASEQFF. Here the CDR3 DNA reads TGTGCCATCAGTAGACAGGCTTCTGAGCAGTTCTTC.

V and J are TRBV9 and TRBJ2-7; 9 bases map to TRBD1. Trimming took 3 bases from V and 4 from J; bases not matched to a gene: 8. There are 15 residues in the CDR3. In germline, CDR1 is SGDLS, CDR2 YYNGEE. The CDR3 sequence is CASSAAGTGNYEQYF. The CDR3 DNA follows: TGTGCCAGCAGCGCCGCCGGGACAGGGAATTACGAGCAGTACTTC.

The rearrangement uses TRBV19 and TRBJ1-5, with 9 bases that match TRBD1. The CDR3 length is 17 residues. J was trimmed by 1 base and V by 4 bases; bases with no gene match: 8. Germline lookup yields CDR1 LNHDA and CDR2 SQIVND (reference sequence). The chain's CDR3 is CASSSTGGRRSNQPQHF. DNA for the CDR3: TGTGCCAGTAGTAGCACAGGGGGCCGTAGGAGCAATCAGCCCCAGCATTTT.

The V and J genes are TRBV20-1 and TRBJ2-1; D possibly corresponds to TRBD2 (5 bases). Germline V gene data show CDR1 as DFQATT and CDR2 as SNEGSKA (reference sequence). The CDR3 is made up of 11 amino acids. CDR3 protein: CSRRSYNEQFF. CDR3 coding DNA: TGCAGCCGGAGGTCCTACAATGAGCAGTTCTTC.

CDR3 sequence (DNA): TGTGCCAGTAGTACGACAGGTTTCTCCTACGAGCAGTACTTC. This sequence encodes CASSTTGFSYEQYF. The chain recombines TRBV19 with TRBJ2-7; TRBD1 is a possible D gene (6 bases). Germline V gives CDR1 LNHDA, CDR2 SQIVND (reference sequence). The CDR3 runs to 14 residues. Trimming shortened V by 4 bases and J by 0 bases, and 10 bases separated the two germline ends.

This clone was detected a few times. The rearrangement joins TRBV10-1 to TRBJ2-7, with D perhaps TRBD2 (5 bases). CDR1 and CDR2 (germline): WNHNN, SYGVQD (reference sequence). V lost 0 bases to trimming and J lost 10 bases, with 13 bases between them. CDR3 size: 13 residues. The CDR3 spells CASSESRVPDQYF. Written as DNA, the CDR3 is TGCGCCAGCAGTGAGTCGAGGGTGCCAGACCAGTACTTC.

This rearrangement joins TRBV2 to TRBJ1-5; D gene uncertain. Germline CDR1 SNHLY, CDR2 FYNNEI. The CDR3 length is 13 residues. Trimming removed 2 bases from V and 6 bases from J, with 8 bases in between. CDR3 nucleotide sequence: TGTGCCAGCAGTGAAAGGTTCGGTCAGCCCCAGCATTTT. This codes for CASSERFGQPQHF. The full variable domain, rest sourced from reference TRBV2 and TRBJ1-5, is EPEVTQTPSHQVTQMGQEVILRCVPISNHLYFYWYRQILGQKVEFLVSFYNNEISEKSEIFDDQFSVERPDGSNFTLKIRSTKLEDSAMYFCASSERFGQPQHFGDGTRLSIL.

The gene calls are TRBV5-1 and TRBJ2-5; either TRBD1 or TRBD2 may fit D (7 bases each). V lost 4 bases and J lost 5, with 12 bases in between. Germline loops: CDR1 SGHRS, CDR2 YFSETQ. There are 13 residues in the CDR3. The CDR3 DNA follows: TGCGCCAGCAGCCTCAGGGGGGGGGAGACCCAGTACTTC. It is translated as CASSLRGGETQYF.